These 27 T cell receptor beta chains came from one sample sequenced in a study of OX40 agonist ivuxolimab in advanced cancers. Repertoires were generated with immunoSEQ multiplex PCR, while TCRdb's copy carries only in-frame clones and drops some. The sample shows 80,000 to 95,000 clones, 84% of them seen only once. Here the sequenced sample was CD4+ or CD8+ T cells sorted from blood, taken in a trial of the OX40 agonist ivuxolimab. The source is an adult with an advanced solid tumor such as melanoma, head and neck, liver or kidney cancer.

This chain links TRBV2 with TRBJ2-5; D is possibly TRBD1 or TRBD2 (5 bases each). Germline values: CDR1 SNHLY, CDR2 FYNNEI. The CDR3 is 15 amino acids. V was clipped by 4 bases and J by 7 bases, with 19 bases between them. The CDR3 sequence: CASSVVRGPSGTQYF. The CDR3, as DNA: TGTGCCAGCAGTGTGGTTCGGGGACCCTCGGGGACCCAGTACTTC.

The V gene is TRBV29-1, the J gene TRBJ2-2; 9 bases line up with TRBD1. Trimming at V came to 6 bases and at J to 3 bases, leaving 11 bases not matched to a gene. Germline CDR1 and CDR2: SQVTM and ANQGSEA. The CDR3 is 16 amino acids. The CDR3 nucleotides read TGCAGCGTCCACCATCAGGGACAGGGACACACCGGGGAGCTGTTTTTT. Its translation is CSVHHQGQGHTGELFF.

The genes are TRBV7-9 and TRBJ1-1; D not certain. The V end lost 5 bases, the J end lost 6 bases, and 16 bases lay between the germline ends. The germline V gene encodes CDR1 SEHNR and CDR2 FQNEAQ (reference sequence). The CDR3 length is 14 residues. CDR3 residues: CASSQIGRVAEAFF. The CDR3 DNA sequence: TGTGCCAGCAGCCAGATAGGGCGAGTCGCTGAAGCTTTCTTT. The full variable domain, its missing parts supplied by reference TRBV7-9 and TRBJ1-1, is DTGVSQNPRHKITKRGQNVTFRCDPISEHNRLYWYRQTLGQGPEFLTYFQNEAQLEKSRLLSDRFSAERPKGSFSTLEIQRTEQGDSAMYLCASSQIGRVAEAFFGQGTRLTVV.

The V and J genes are TRBV6-1 and TRBJ1-1; D unclear. V was trimmed by 6 bases and J by 1 base, leaving 9 bases between them. The CDR3 is 13 residues long. Germline CDR1 is MNHNS and CDR2 is SASEGT. CDR3 sequence: CASSLGGNTEAFF. CDR3 DNA sequence: TGTGCCAGCAGCTTGGGAGGGAACACTGAAGCTTTCTTT.

This rearrangement joins TRBV2 to TRBJ2-2; D ambiguous. The V gene's germline CDR1 is SNHLY and CDR2 FYNNEI. The length of the CDR3 is 13 residues. V gave up 5 bases and J gave up 1 base, with 5 bases separating them. The CDR3 sequence: CASSSQNTGELFF. The DNA of the CDR3 is TGTGCCAGCAGTTCCCAGAACACCGGGGAGCTGTTTTTT.

V and J are TRBV7-2 and TRBJ2-5; 11 nucleotides align to TRBD2. CDR1 is SGHTA and CDR2 is FQGNSA in the germline V gene. This CDR3 spans 18 amino acids. V shed 1 base, J shed 4 bases, and the junction held 11 bases outside the gene matches. The CDR3 loop reads CASSLDVPSGGLRETQYF. The CDR3 nucleotides read TGTGCCAGCAGCTTAGATGTTCCTAGCGGGGGGCTCCGAGAGACCCAGTACTTC.

This sequence joins TRBV7-3 and TRBJ2-1; 9 nucleotides align to TRBD1. Unmatched junction bases numbered 3, after V lost 4 bases and J lost 2 bases. This CDR3 has 15 amino acids. Germline assignment: CDR1 SGHTA and CDR2 FQGTGA. This chain's CDR3 is CASSSGTGPYNEQFF. The CDR3 coding sequence is TGTGCCAGCAGCTCCGGGACAGGGCCCTACAATGAGCAGTTCTTC.

The rearrangement joins TRBV14 to TRBJ2-1; 7 positions agree with TRBD1. This CDR3 is built from 17 residues. CDR1 and CDR2 from the germline V gene are SGHDN and FVKESK. With V trimmed by 4 bases and J by 9 bases, 18 bases remained unmatched. CDR3 DNA: TGTGCCAGCAGCCCTACACGACAGGGATTACTATGGGTTGAGCAGTTCTTC. Protein sequence: CASSPTRQGLLWVEQFF.

The V and J genes are TRBV6-1 and TRBJ1-1; 7 nucleotides line up with TRBD1. Per the germline V gene, CDR1 is MNHNS and CDR2 is SASEGT. The junction had 11 bases not matched to a gene; V was cut back by 3 bases and J by 10 bases. The length of the CDR3 is 14 residues. The CDR3 loop reads CASSDGTEVTRAFF. CDR3 coding DNA: TGTGCCAGCAGTGACGGGACAGAGGTGACCAGAGCTTTCTTT.

The chain uses TRBV6-5 and TRBJ2-5; TRBD2 matches at 7 bases. Losses at the gene ends were 1 base for V and 2 bases for J; bases not matched to a gene: 1. The CDR3 contains 14 residues. Germline V gene data show CDR1 as MNHEY and CDR2 as SVGAGI. Here the CDR3 DNA reads TGTGCCAGCAGTTACTGGGGGGGACAAGAGACCCAGTACTTC. Residues: CASSYWGGQETQYF.

J is TRBJ1-3 and V is TRBV4-1; 7 bases are shared with TRBD1. In germline, CDR1 is MGHRA, CDR2 YSYEKL. This CDR3 contains 17 residues. Trimming at V came to 2 bases and at J to 0 bases, leaving 7 bases not matched to a gene. As DNA, the CDR3 is TGCGCCAGCAGCCAACGATCCGGGACAGCCTCTGGAAACACCATATATTTT. Translating gives CASSQRSGTASGNTIYF.

The chain joins TRBV7-2 to TRBJ2-5; a possible D gene is TRBD1 (5 bases). The length of the CDR3 is 15 residues. V was trimmed by 2 bases and J by 8 bases, leaving 18 bases between them. CDR1 is SGHTA and CDR2 is FQGNSA in the germline V gene. CDR3 in amino acids: CASSLNPGLQTTQYF. CDR3 DNA sequence: TGTGCCAGCAGCTTAAATCCAGGGTTGCAAACTACCCAGTACTTC.

The rearrangement joins TRBV10-3 to TRBJ2-7; D is unclear. V was shortened by 7 bases and J by 5 bases, with 18 bases between the two germline ends. Germline V gene lookup returns CDR1 ENHRY and CDR2 SYGVKD. The CDR3 loop spans 14 amino acids. DNA of the CDR3: TGTGCCATCATGAGAGGCCAGGATTCCCACGAGCAGTACTTC. Protein product: CAIMRGQDSHEQYF.

This clone occurred once. This chain connects TRBV4-3 to TRBJ2-3; 14 bases agree with TRBD2. With 4 bases clipped from V and 5 bases from J, the junction kept 2 bases outside the gene matches. The germline V gene has CDR1 LGHNA and CDR2 YSLEER. The CDR3 has 15 amino acids. DNA for the CDR3: TGCGCCAGCAGCCTAGGACTAGCGGGGGGAGATACGCAGTATTTT. Its translation is CASSLGLAGGDTQYF.

The chain recombines TRBV6-6 with TRBJ2-7, with 8 bases aligning to TRBD1. This CDR3 region has 14 residues. In germline, CDR1 is MNHNY, CDR2 SVGAGI (reference sequence). J was trimmed by 3 bases and V by 4 bases; bases with no gene match: 5. The CDR3 reads CASSFRTGNYEQYF. CDR3 DNA sequence: TGTGCCAGCAGTTTTAGGACAGGGAACTACGAGCAGTACTTC.

The chain couples TRBV28 to TRBJ1-5; D ambiguous. CDR3 length equals 15 residues. The germline V gene has CDR1 MDHEN and CDR2 SYDVKM. Between the trimmed V and J ends, which lost 5 bases and 5 bases, there was a span of 16 bases. CDR3: CASSDTEGHDQPQHF. In DNA, the CDR3 is TGTGCCAGCAGTGACACTGAGGGTCACGATCAGCCCCAGCATTTT. The whole variable domain, remainder taken from reference TRBV28 and TRBJ1-5, is DVKVTQSSRYLVKRTGEKVFLECVQDMDHENMFWYRQDPGLGLRLIYFSYDVKMKEKGDIPEGYSVSREKKERFSLILESASTNQTSMYLCASSDTEGHDQPQHFGDGTRLSIL.

The chain couples TRBV7-2 to TRBJ1-2; the D is unclear. The germline V gene encodes CDR1 SGHTA and CDR2 FQGNSA. The V and J ends lost 5 bases and 5 bases respectively, with 15 bases between them. CDR3 size: 14 residues. The CDR3 coding sequence is TGTGCCAGCAGCCAACAGTCTATTGGGTATGGCTACACCTTC. Amino acid sequence: CASSQQSIGYGYTF. Full variable domain (remainder filled in from reference TRBV7-2 and TRBJ1-2): GAGVSQSPSNKVTEKGKDVELRCDPISGHTALYWYRQSLGQGLEFLIYFQGNSAPDKSGLPSDRFSAERTGGSVSTLTIQRTQQEDSAVYLCASSQQSIGYGYTFGSGTRLTVV.

The J gene is TRBJ2-5, the V gene TRBV5-6, with 9 bases aligning to TRBD2. CDR3 size: 16 residues. V trimming: 0 bases; J trimming: 1 base; junction bases outside the gene matches: 4. Germline V lookup: CDR1 SGHDT, CDR2 YYEEEE. CDR3 sequence: CASSLAGRGGQETQYF. The DNA for the CDR3 is TGTGCCAGCAGCTTGGCCGGGCGGGGGGGCCAAGAGACCCAGTACTTC. The full variable domain, its missing parts supplied by reference TRBV5-6 and TRBJ2-5, is DAGVTQSPTHLIKTRGQQVTLRCSPKSGHDTVSWYQQALGQGPQFIFQYYEEEERQRGNFPDRFSGHQFPNYSSELNVNALLLGDSALYLCASSLAGRGGQETQYFGPGTRLLVL.

The chain uses TRBV11-2 and TRBJ1-2; D not certain. This CDR3 spans 14 amino acids. V shed 4 bases and J shed 4 bases, with 13 bases lying between them. Germline V CDR1 and CDR2: SGHAT, FQNNGV. CDR3 DNA sequence: TGTGCCAGCAGCTCCCCGAATGAGCCCTATGGCTACACCTTC. It is translated as CASSSPNEPYGYTF.

V usage is TRBV4-2 and J usage is TRBJ1-5; tentatively, D is TRBD1 (6 bases). V was clipped by 0 bases and J by 2 bases, with 8 bases between them. The CDR3 has 15 residues. Germline V gene data show CDR1 as LGHNA and CDR2 as YNFKEQ. CDR3 region: CASSQDSGGNQPQHF. The CDR3 nucleotides read TGTGCCAGCAGCCAAGATTCAGGGGGCAATCAGCCCCAGCATTTT.

This chain uses TRBV30 with TRBJ2-2; D possibly matches TRBD1 or TRBD2 (5 bases each). CDR3 length: 16 amino acids. Looked up from germline, CDR1 is GTSNPN and CDR2 is SVGIG (reference sequence). V dropped 6 bases and J dropped 4 bases, with 21 bases sitting between them. In DNA form, the CDR3 reads TGTGCCTGCCAAAGTGGGGCGGGTGGAATCACCGGGGAGCTGTTTTTT. This codes for CACQSGAGGITGELFF.

The chain recombines TRBV30 with TRBJ1-2; D is unclear. The CDR3 sequence is 13 residues long. Germline V lookup: CDR1 GTSNPN, CDR2 SVGIG (reference sequence). Trimming left V 2 bases short and J 3 bases short, with 10 bases between. CDR3 protein: CAWSQQADYGYTF. In DNA, the CDR3 is TGTGCCTGGAGTCAGCAGGCAGACTATGGCTACACCTTC.

The chain combines TRBV5-1 with TRBJ2-7; D may correspond to TRBD1 or TRBD2 (5 bases each). CDR3 length equals 14 residues. The germline V gene encodes CDR1 SGHRS and CDR2 YFSETQ. The germline V and J ends were trimmed by 2 bases and 5 bases, with 14 bases remaining between them. The DNA of the CDR3 is TGCGCCAGCAGCTTACAGGAGGTTAACGACGAGCAGTACTTC. Translated: CASSLQEVNDEQYF.

The V and J genes are TRBV18 and TRBJ2-5; D not resolved. Between the trimmed V and J ends, which lost 6 bases and 10 bases, there was a span of 9 bases. The CDR3 length is 10 residues. In germline, CDR1 is KGHSH, CDR2 LQKENI. In DNA form, the CDR3 reads TGTGCCAGCTCCCAAGGTATCCAGTACTTC. It codes for CASSQGIQYF.

The gene calls are TRBV4-3 and TRBJ2-7, with 8 positions matching TRBD1. CDR1 is LGHNA, CDR2 YSLEER, per germline. The CDR3 runs 17 residues. V lost 6 bases and J lost 2; bases outside the gene matches: 15. The DNA of the CDR3 is TGCGCCAGCAGACAATACCTTACGGGACAGGCTACCTACGAGCAGTACTTC. This sequence encodes CASRQYLTGQATYEQYF.

This clone was counted a few times. The V and J genes are TRBV19 and TRBJ1-3; D is uncertain. V dropped 9 bases and J dropped 2 bases, with 11 bases sitting between them. CDR3 length: 13 residues. The germline CDR1 and CDR2 sequences are LNHDA and SQIVND (reference sequence). CDR3: CASLRAPGNTIYF. CDR3 bases: TGTGCCAGCTTAAGGGCCCCTGGAAACACCATATATTTT.

The CDR3 region is CAWSVYLETGPSYEQYF. CDR3 coding DNA: TGTGCCTGGAGCGTCTATTTGGAAACCGGGCCATCCTACGAGCAGTACTTC. The rearrangement uses TRBV30 and TRBJ2-7; unclear D gene. The length of the CDR3 is 17 residues. CDR1 is GTSNPN, CDR2 SVGIG, per germline (reference sequence). V dropped 3 bases and J dropped 1 base, with 22 bases sitting between them.